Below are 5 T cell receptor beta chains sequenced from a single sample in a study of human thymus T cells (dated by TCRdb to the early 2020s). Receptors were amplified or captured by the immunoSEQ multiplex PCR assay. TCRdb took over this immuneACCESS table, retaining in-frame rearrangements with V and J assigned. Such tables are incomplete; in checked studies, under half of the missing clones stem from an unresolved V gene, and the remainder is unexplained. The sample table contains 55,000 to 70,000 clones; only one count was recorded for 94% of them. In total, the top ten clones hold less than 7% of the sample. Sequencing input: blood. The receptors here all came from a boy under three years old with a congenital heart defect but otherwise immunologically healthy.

In nucleotides, the CDR3 is TGTGCCAGCAGCCCCAGACTAGCGGGGGGCCAAGAGACCCAGTACTTC. Translation: CASSPRLAGGQETQYF. The chain is built from TRBV7-6 and TRBJ2-5, with TRBD2 matching 13 bases. The trim removed 5 bases at V and 1 base at J, leaving 4 bases unmatched. The CDR3 has 16 amino acids. Germline loops: CDR1 SGHVS, CDR2 FNYEAQ.

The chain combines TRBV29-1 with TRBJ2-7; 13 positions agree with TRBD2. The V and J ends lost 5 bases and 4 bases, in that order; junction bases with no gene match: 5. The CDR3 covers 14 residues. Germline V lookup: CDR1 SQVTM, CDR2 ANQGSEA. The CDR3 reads CSVKLAGGRYEQYF. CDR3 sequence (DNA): TGCAGCGTTAAACTAGCGGGGGGGCGATACGAGCAGTACTTC.

The CDR3 loop is CSGGTGTDTQYF. CDR3 coding DNA: TGCAGCGGGGGGACTGGGACAGATACGCAGTATTTT. The rearrangement joins TRBV29-1 to TRBJ2-3, with D perhaps matching TRBD2 (6 bases). Germline lookup yields CDR1 SQVTM and CDR2 ANQGSEA. This CDR3 is built from 12 residues. Trimming cost V 7 bases and J 3 bases, with 11 bases left between them.

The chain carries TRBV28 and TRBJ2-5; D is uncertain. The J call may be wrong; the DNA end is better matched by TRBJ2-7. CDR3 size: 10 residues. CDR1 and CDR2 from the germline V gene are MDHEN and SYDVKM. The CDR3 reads CASSFNEQYF. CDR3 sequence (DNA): TGTGCCAGCAGTTTTAACGAGCAGTACTTC.

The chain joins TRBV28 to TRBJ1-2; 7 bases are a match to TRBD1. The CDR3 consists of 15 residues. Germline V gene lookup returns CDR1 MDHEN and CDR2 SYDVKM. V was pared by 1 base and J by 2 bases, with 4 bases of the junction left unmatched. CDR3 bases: TGTGCCAGCAGTTTATTCCGGACAGGAAACTATGGCTACACCTTC. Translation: CASSLFRTGNYGYTF.